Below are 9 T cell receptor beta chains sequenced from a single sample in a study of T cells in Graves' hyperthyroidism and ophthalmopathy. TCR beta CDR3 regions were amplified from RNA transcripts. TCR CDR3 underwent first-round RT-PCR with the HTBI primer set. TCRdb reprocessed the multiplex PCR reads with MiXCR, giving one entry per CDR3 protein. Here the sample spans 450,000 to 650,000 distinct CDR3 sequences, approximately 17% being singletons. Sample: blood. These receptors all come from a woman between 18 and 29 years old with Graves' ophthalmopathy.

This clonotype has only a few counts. The CDR3 sequence: CAIRDQAGWEQYF. In DNA form, the CDR3 reads TGTGCCATCAGAGATCAGGCCGGGTGGGAGCAGTACTTC. V is TRBV10-3 and J is TRBJ2-7; no reliable D call. This CDR3 is 13 amino acids long. Germline lookup yields CDR1 ENHRY and CDR2 SYGVKD. The ends were cut back, 6 bases at V and 7 bases at J, with 16 bases in the middle.

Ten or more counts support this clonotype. CDR3 loop: CASSPLAGGQQETQYF. The CDR3 bases are TGTGCCAGCAGCCCACTAGCGGGGGGGCAACAAGAGACCCAGTACTTC. The rearrangement uses TRBV7-6 and TRBJ2-5; 13 positions agree with TRBD2. CDR3 size: 16 residues. Germline values: CDR1 SGHVS, CDR2 FNYEAQ. The V segment lost 5 bases and the J segment 2 bases; nucleotides outside the gene matches: 5.

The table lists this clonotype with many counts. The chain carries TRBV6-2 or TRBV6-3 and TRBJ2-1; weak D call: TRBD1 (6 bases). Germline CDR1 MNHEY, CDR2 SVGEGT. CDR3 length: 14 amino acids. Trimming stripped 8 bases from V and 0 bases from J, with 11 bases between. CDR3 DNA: TGTGCCAGCGACACAGGGTTCTCCTACAATGAGCAGTTCTTC. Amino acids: CASDTGFSYNEQFF.

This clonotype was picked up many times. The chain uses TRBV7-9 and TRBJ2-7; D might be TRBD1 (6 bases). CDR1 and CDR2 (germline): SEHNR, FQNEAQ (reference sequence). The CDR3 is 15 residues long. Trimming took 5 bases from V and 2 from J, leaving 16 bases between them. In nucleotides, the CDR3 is TGTGCCAGCAGCCCGAAGACAGGTACCCCCTACGAGCAGTACTTC. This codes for CASSPKTGTPYEQYF.

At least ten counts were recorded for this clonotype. The CDR3 DNA reads TGTGCCAGCAGCCCAACCGGGCCGAGCTCCTACAATGAGCAGTTCTTC. It specifies CASSPTGPSSYNEQFF. The chain joins TRBV11-2 to TRBJ2-1, with D uncertain. Germline CDR1 reads SGHAT; CDR2 reads FQNNGV. Trimming cost V 5 bases and J 0 bases, with 14 bases left between them. The CDR3 consists of 16 residues.

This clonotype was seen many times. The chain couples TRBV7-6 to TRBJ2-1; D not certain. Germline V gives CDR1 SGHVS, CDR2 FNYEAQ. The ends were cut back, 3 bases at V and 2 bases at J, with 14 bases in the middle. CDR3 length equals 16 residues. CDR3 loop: CASSFSTLRTYNEQFF. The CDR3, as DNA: TGTGCCAGCAGCTTTTCTACTCTTAGAACCTACAATGAGCAGTTCTTC.

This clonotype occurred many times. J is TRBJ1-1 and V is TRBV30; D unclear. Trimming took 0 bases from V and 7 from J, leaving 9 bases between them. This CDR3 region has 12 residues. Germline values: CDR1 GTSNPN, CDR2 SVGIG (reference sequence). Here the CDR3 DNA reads TGTGCCTGGAGTGTTAGTCGGGGTGAAGCTTTCTTT. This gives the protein CAWSVSRGEAFF.

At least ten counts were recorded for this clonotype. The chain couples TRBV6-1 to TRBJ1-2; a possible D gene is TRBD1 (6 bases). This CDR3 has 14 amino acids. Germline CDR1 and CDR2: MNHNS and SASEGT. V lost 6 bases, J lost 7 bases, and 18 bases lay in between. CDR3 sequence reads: CASSRDGRGPGYTF. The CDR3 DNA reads TGTGCCAGCAGCCGAGACGGACGGGGGCCTGGCTACACCTTC.

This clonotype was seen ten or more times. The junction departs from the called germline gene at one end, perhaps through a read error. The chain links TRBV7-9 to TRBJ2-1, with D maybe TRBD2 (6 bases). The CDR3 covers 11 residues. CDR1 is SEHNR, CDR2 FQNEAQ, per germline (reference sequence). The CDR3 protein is CAGERDNEQFF. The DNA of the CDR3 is TGCGCTGGGGAGCGGGACAATGAGCAGTTCTTC.